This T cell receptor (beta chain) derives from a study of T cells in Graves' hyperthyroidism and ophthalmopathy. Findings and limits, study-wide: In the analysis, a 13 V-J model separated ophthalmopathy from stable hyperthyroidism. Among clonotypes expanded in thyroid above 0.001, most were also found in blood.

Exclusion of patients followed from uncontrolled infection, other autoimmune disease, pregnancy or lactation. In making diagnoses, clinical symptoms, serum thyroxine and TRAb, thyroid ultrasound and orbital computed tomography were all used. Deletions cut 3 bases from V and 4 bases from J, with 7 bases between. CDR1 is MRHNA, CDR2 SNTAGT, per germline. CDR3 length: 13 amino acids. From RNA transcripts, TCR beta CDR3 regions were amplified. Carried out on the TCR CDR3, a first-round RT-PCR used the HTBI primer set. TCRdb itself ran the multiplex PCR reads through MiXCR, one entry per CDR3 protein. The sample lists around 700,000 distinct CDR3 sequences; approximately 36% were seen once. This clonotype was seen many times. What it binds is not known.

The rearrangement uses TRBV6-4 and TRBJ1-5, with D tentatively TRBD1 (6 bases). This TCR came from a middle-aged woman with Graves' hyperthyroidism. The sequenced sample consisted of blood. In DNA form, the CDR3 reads TGTGCCAGCAGTGAGGGGGCAAATCAGCCCCAGCATTTT. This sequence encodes CASSEGANQPQHF.